This is a list of T cell receptor beta chains from one sample in a study of vaccination and CD4 T cells after COVID-19. From the PCR reads, TCRdb called clonotypes with MiXCR, one entry per CDR3 protein. In the table there are fewer than 15,000 distinct CDR3 sequences, under 55% of which are singletons. These receptors have no identified antigens. Sequences were derived from CD4+ T cells from blood, cultured in vitro, sampled after SARS-CoV-2 vaccination. These receptors all stem from a human donor who had recovered from COVID-19. Each CDR3 is given with its conserved first and last residue. A D gene is named only where the DNA matches it firmly. Rows may omit the clone size; those that give it use once, few, many or a size class.

CASSLAGTTSTDTQYF,TGTGCCAGCAGCTTAGCTGGAACTACTAGCACAGATACGCAGTATTTT,TRBV7-2,TRBJ2-3,16,-,-
CASSSPSGSITDTQYF,TGCGCCAGCAGCTCCCCTAGCGGGAGCATCACAGATACGCAGTATTTT,TRBV4-1,TRBJ2-3,16,-,TRBD2
CASSPGGASGRNSGANVLTF,TGTGCCAGCAGCCCAGGGGGGGCTAGCGGGAGGAACTCTGGGGCCAACGTCCTGACTTTC,TRBV4-2,TRBJ2-6,20,few,TRBD2
CASSKDAGDELNEQFF,TGTGCCAGCAGCAAAGATGCAGGGGATGAACTCAATGAGCAGTTCTTC,TRBV21-1,TRBJ2-1,16,few,-
CASSLGEGVGTEAFF,TGTGCCAGCAGCTTAGGGGAGGGGGTTGGAACTGAAGCTTTCTTT,TRBV7-8,TRBJ1-1,15,-,-
CASSLNLAGRNEQFF,TGTGCCAGCAGCTTAAATCTAGCGGGCCGCAATGAGCAGTTCTTC,TRBV7-3,TRBJ2-1,15,-,TRBD2
CASSLVDSYNEQFF,TGTGCCAGCAGCTTAGTAGACAGCTACAATGAGCAGTTCTTC,TRBV7-2,TRBJ2-1,14,-,-
CSAEDGQGIYEQYF,TGCAGTGCTGAAGATGGACAGGGAATCTACGAGCAGTACTTC,TRBV20-1,TRBJ2-7,14,few,TRBD1
CASSLGPATDTQYF,TGTGCCAGCAGTCTGGGACCTGCCACAGATACGCAGTATTTT,TRBV2,TRBJ2-3,14,-,-
CASTQRENEQFF,TGTGCCAGCACCCAGCGGGAGAATGAGCAGTTCTTC,TRBV7-9,TRBJ2-1,12,medium-sized,TRBD2
CASSLSGDAGELFF,TGTGCCAGCAGCTTATCCGGGGACGCCGGGGAGCTGTTTTTT,TRBV7-9,TRBJ2-2,14,few,-
CASSPPLAGLYNEQFF,TGTGCCAGCTCACCACCGTTAGCGGGCCTTTACAATGAGCAGTTCTTC,TRBV18,TRBJ2-1,16,few,TRBD2
CASSKLAGELFF,TGTGCCAGCAGCAAACTAGCCGGGGAGCTGTTTTTT,TRBV28,TRBJ2-2,12,-,-
CASSLAPALRTGELFF,TGTGCCAGCAGCTTGGCCCCTGCGCTACGCACCGGGGAGCTGTTTTTT,TRBV7-9,TRBJ2-2,16,-,-
CASNRGTNEKLFF,TGTGCCAGCAACCGGGGGACTAATGAAAAACTGTTTTTT,TRBV2,TRBJ1-4,13,medium-sized,-
CASSELAGGSYEQYF,TGTGCCAGCAGTGAACTAGCGGGAGGCTCCTACGAGCAGTACTTC,TRBV6-1,TRBJ2-7,15,few,TRBD2
CASSFAMNTEAFF,TGTGCCAGCAGTTTTGCGATGAACACTGAAGCTTTCTTT,TRBV27,TRBJ1-1,13,-,-
CAISDIAGSYEQYF,TGTGCCATCAGTGATATAGCGGGATCCTACGAGCAGTACTTC,TRBV10-3,TRBJ2-7,14,-,TRBD2
CASSKTGTDTQYF,TGTGCCAGCAGTAAGACGGGAACAGATACGCAGTATTTT,TRBV6-1,TRBJ2-3,13,-,-
CASRDITGETQYF,TGTGCCAGCAGGGACATAACGGGAGAGACCCAGTACTTC,TRBV6-1,TRBJ2-5,13,few,-
CATSDPQSRVGTQYF,TGTGCCACCAGTGATCCCCAGTCCCGAGTAGGGACCCAGTACTTC,TRBV24-1,TRBJ2-5,15,-,-
CASNRDSNQPQHF,TGTGCCAGCAATAGGGACAGCAATCAGCCCCAGCATTTT,TRBV6-2/TRBV6-3,TRBJ1-5,13,few,-
CSGIGEDRGDYEQYF,TGCAGTGGGATCGGGGAGGACCGTGGGGACTACGAGCAGTACTTC,TRBV20-1,TRBJ2-7,15,-,-
CATSRDYRRARNSNQPQHF,TGTGCCACCAGCAGAGATTATAGGAGGGCCAGAAATAGCAATCAGCCCCAGCATTTT,TRBV15,TRBJ1-5,19,-,-
CASSLPPDTDTQYF,TGTGCCAGCAGTCTCCCACCAGACACAGATACGCAGTATTTT,TRBV28,TRBJ2-3,14,-,-
CASSPRTTAEQFF,TGTGCCAGCTCACCACGAACGACAGCGGAGCAGTTCTTC,TRBV18,TRBJ2-1,13,-,-
CATSDPGTEYGYTF,TGTGCCACCAGTGATCCAGGGACGGAGTATGGCTACACCTTC,TRBV24-1,TRBJ1-2,14,-,-
CASSPKRGNEKLFF,TGTGCCAGCTCACCAAAGAGGGGGAATGAAAAACTGTTTTTT,TRBV18,TRBJ1-4,14,few,-
CSARDGRESTDTQYF,TGCAGTGCTAGAGATGGGCGGGAGTCGACAGATACGCAGTATTTT,TRBV20-1,TRBJ2-3,15,-,TRBD2
CAISPSEVGANSPLHF,TGTGCCATCAGTCCGTCGGAGGTGGGGGCTAATTCACCCCTCCACTTT,TRBV10-3,TRBJ1-6,16,few,-
CASSRPGLSYEQYF,TGTGCCAGCAGTCGACCGGGACTCTCCTACGAGCAGTACTTC,TRBV6-1,TRBJ2-7,14,-,-
CSARAPDRGGNQPQHF,TGCAGTGCTAGAGCGCCCGACAGGGGGGGGAATCAGCCCCAGCATTTT,TRBV20-1,TRBJ1-5,16,-,TRBD1
CASSLKPRLGQFF,TGTGCCAGCAGCTTAAAACCCAGACTCGGGCAGTTCTTC,TRBV7-2,TRBJ2-1,13,-,-
CASSLAASGKGYEQYF,TGTGCCAGCAGCTTGGCCGCTAGCGGGAAGGGTTACGAGCAGTACTTC,TRBV5-5,TRBJ2-7,16,-,TRBD2
CASSSGDRNTGELFF,TGTGCCAGCAGCTCCGGCGACAGGAACACCGGGGAGCTGTTTTTT,TRBV28,TRBJ2-2,15,-,-
CASSRQGVYNSPLHF,TGTGCCAGCAGTAGACAGGGGGTCTATAATTCACCCCTCCACTTT,TRBV2,TRBJ1-6,15,-,TRBD1
CASSFRGTTDTQYF,TGTGCCAGCAGCTTTAGAGGGACCACAGATACGCAGTATTTT,TRBV7-3,TRBJ2-3,14,few,-
CASSDHRQGTEKLFF,TGTGCCAGCAGCGACCACCGACAGGGAACCGAAAAACTGTTTTTT,TRBV7-8,TRBJ1-4,15,-,TRBD1
CASSFIDSPLHF,TGTGCCAGCAGCTTTATTGATTCACCCCTCCACTTT,TRBV5-4,TRBJ1-6,12,-,-
CATSDPKNRGSEQFF,TGTGCCACCAGTGATCCCAAGAACAGGGGGAGTGAGCAGTTCTTC,TRBV24-1,TRBJ2-1,15,-,TRBD1
CSADGRAGNEQFF,TGCAGTGCGGACGGGAGGGCCGGTAATGAGCAGTTCTTC,TRBV20-1,TRBJ2-1,13,few,TRBD2
CASSASSYEQYF,TGTGCCAGCAGTGCCAGCTCCTACGAGCAGTACTTC,TRBV6-2/TRBV6-3,TRBJ2-7,12,-,-
CASSLTSEQETQYF,TGTGCCAGCAGCTTAACTAGCGAGCAAGAGACCCAGTACTTC,TRBV7-9,TRBJ2-5,14,-,TRBD2
CASSPTRGKAYEQYF,TGTGCCAGCAGTCCGACTAGAGGGAAGGCCTACGAGCAGTACTTC,TRBV7-9,TRBJ2-7,15,-,-
CASSFLGSRETQYF,TGCGCCAGCAGCTTTTTAGGGAGCCGAGAGACCCAGTACTTC,TRBV5-1,TRBJ2-5,14,-,-
CASNAGSGQETQYF,TGTGCCAGCAACGCCGGGTCGGGGCAAGAGACCCAGTACTTC,TRBV7-8,TRBJ2-5,14,-,-
CASSYSSGGANTGELFF,TGTGCCAGCAGTTACTCGAGTGGCGGAGCGAACACCGGGGAGCTGTTTTTT,TRBV6-2/TRBV6-3,TRBJ2-2,17,-,-
CASSLGLAETRYF,TGCGCCAGCAGCCTCGGACTAGCAGAGACCCGGTACTTC,TRBV4-1,TRBJ2-5,13,-,TRBD2
CASSFHLALAINEQFF,TGTGCCAGCAGCTTTCATCTAGCTCTAGCGATCAATGAGCAGTTCTTC,TRBV5-4,TRBJ2-1,16,-,-
CATSEMHSNQPQHF,TGTGCCACCAGTGAAATGCATAGCAATCAGCCCCAGCATTTT,TRBV24-1,TRBJ1-5,14,-,-
CASSTPTGTSGNTIYF,TGCGCCAGCAGCACCCCGACAGGAACCTCTGGAAACACCATATATTTT,TRBV5-1,TRBJ1-3,16,-,-
CASRLSLGQGTGDTQYF,TGCGCCAGCAGACTGAGTTTGGGACAGGGGACCGGAGATACGCAGTATTTT,TRBV5-1,TRBJ2-3,17,-,TRBD1
CSASRPTAYRVGVFWSNQPQHF,TGCAGTGCTAGTCGCCCTACTGCATACAGGGTGGGGGTATTTTGGAGCAATCAGCCCCAGCATTTT,TRBV20-1,TRBJ1-5,22,few,-
CASSLAPLGTDASPLHF,TGCGCCAGCAGCTTGGCCCCCTTGGGGACAGATGCCTCACCCCTCCACTTT,TRBV5-1,TRBJ1-6,17,-,TRBD1